The 7 T cell receptor beta chains listed next were all sequenced from one sample in a study of a mutant IDH1 vaccine in newly diagnosed glioma. The repertoire was sequenced with immunoSEQ multiplex PCR; TCRdb's copy has only in-frame clones and lacks some. The data show about 36,000 clones, with under 90% seen just once and roughly 15% held by the top ten. The time point is: week 11, during vaccination. Alongside topical imiquimod, each dose of vaccine comprised 300 ug of mutant IDH1 20-mer peptide. What these receptors recognize is not known. Sequenced material: peripheral blood mononuclear cells (PBMCs), taken from a glioma patient whose treatment included an IDH1 peptide vaccine. The receptor set was obtained from a woman younger than 45 with glioma. Some clones in this sample may be carry-over from other donors' samples.

V is TRBV6-5 and J is TRBJ1-1, with D possibly matching TRBD1 (5 bases). Trimming shortened V by 6 bases and J by 5 bases, and 16 bases separated the two germline ends. Per germline, CDR1 MNHEY and CDR2 SVGAGI. This CDR3 region has 14 residues. The CDR3 nucleotides read TGTGCCAGCAGGACAGAGGGGAGTGGAACTGAAGCTTTCTTT. Translation gives CASRTEGSGTEAFF.

The J gene is TRBJ1-3, the V gene TRBV6-5, with TRBD1 identical over 8 bases. V lost 7 bases and J lost 4; bases outside the gene matches: 3. Per the germline V gene, CDR1 is MNHEY and CDR2 is SVGAGI. CDR3 length: 13 residues. The CDR3 nucleotides read TGTGCCAGCACCAGGGGGCACGGAAACACCATATATTTT. Amino acid sequence: CASTRGHGNTIYF.

The chain carries TRBV7-9 and TRBJ2-3; 11 nucleotides line up with TRBD2. V dropped 3 bases and J dropped 2; count of bases not matched to a gene: 4. The germline CDR1 and CDR2 sequences are SEHNR and FQNEAQ (reference sequence). The CDR3 contains 16 residues. CDR3: CASSLTSGTVTDTQYF. CDR3 DNA sequence: TGTGCCAGCAGCTTGACTAGCGGGACTGTCACAGATACGCAGTATTTT.

The CDR3 loop is CASSLSQRQAGEQFF. CDR3 in DNA: TGTGCCAGCAGTTTATCTCAAAGGCAGGCGGGTGAGCAGTTCTTC. This rearrangement joins TRBV28 to TRBJ2-1, with D perhaps matching TRBD2 (5 bases). From germline, CDR1 is MDHEN and CDR2 SYDVKM. The CDR3 has 15 amino acids. Trimming removed 1 base at V and 9 bases at J, with 16 bases between.

The chain couples TRBV11-2 to TRBJ2-6, with D possibly matching TRBD1 (6 bases). This CDR3 spans 18 amino acids. Trimming pared 3 bases from V and 0 bases from J, leaving 15 bases between. Germline V gene lookup returns CDR1 SGHAT and CDR2 FQNNGV. DNA of the CDR3: TGTGCCAGCAGCTTCTTGGGGGCGGTCAGCTCTGGGGCCAACGTCCTGACTTTC. Protein sequence: CASSFLGAVSSGANVLTF.

The chain is built from TRBV4-1 and TRBJ2-1; 8 positions match TRBD2. CDR1 MGHRA and CDR2 YSYEKL come from the germline V gene. The CDR3 consists of 16 residues. The V segment lost 4 bases and the J segment 0 bases; nucleotides outside the gene matches: 5. The CDR3 DNA reads as TGCGCCAGCAGCCGTTCCCTAGCGGGCTCCTACAATGAGCAGTTCTTC. It is translated as CASSRSLAGSYNEQFF.

CDR3 residues: CASSRTGASYEQYF. The CDR3 DNA follows: TGTGCCAGTAGCCGGACAGGGGCCTCCTACGAGCAGTACTTC. The V call is TRBV19, the J call TRBJ2-7; 9 bases fit TRBD1. CDR1 is LNHDA and CDR2 is SQIVND in the germline V gene (reference sequence). This CDR3 contains 14 residues. J was trimmed by 0 bases and V by 6 bases; bases with no gene match: 3.